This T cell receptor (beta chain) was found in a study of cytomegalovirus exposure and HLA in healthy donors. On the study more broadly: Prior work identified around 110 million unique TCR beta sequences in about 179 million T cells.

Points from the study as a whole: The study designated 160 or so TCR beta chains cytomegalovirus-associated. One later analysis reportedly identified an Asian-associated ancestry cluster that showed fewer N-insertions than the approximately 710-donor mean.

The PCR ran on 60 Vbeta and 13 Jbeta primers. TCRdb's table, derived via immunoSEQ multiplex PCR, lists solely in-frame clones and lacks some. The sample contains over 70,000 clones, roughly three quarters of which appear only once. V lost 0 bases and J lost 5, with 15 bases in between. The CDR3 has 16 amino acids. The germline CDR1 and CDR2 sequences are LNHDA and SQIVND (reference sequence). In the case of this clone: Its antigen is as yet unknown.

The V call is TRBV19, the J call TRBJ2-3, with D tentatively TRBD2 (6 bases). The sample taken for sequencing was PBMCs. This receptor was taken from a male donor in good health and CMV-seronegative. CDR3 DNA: TGTGCCAGTAGTATAGAATCACTAGCCCCTAGAGATACGCAGTATTTT. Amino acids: CASSIESLAPRDTQYF.